Following are 8 T cell receptor beta chains from one sample sequenced in a study of persistence of HIV-infected CD4 T cells. The stimulus was lysate of CMV-infected fibroblasts, roughly 10 ug/mL. CD40L/CD69 double-negative CD45RO-high memory CD4+ T cells were collected. These receptors have no known antigen. This was the immunoSEQ version 4 assay in survey mode. The data were produced by immunoSEQ multiplex PCR, yet TCRdb's version contains in-frame clones alone and is incomplete. Of about 37,000 clones in the sample, 65% to 85% were seen once. Specimen: CD4+ T cells sorted from PBMCs after roughly 20-hour stimulation, collected from a patient who received antiretroviral therapy. Receptor source: an adult man with HIV who was CMV-seropositive.

The rearrangement links TRBV24-1 to TRBJ2-2; D tentatively reads TRBD1 or TRBD2 (5 bases each). V was cut by 0 bases and J by 4 bases, with 11 bases left in between. The CDR3 contains 16 residues. CDR1 is KGHDR, CDR2 SFDVKD, per germline. Here the CDR3 DNA reads TGTGCCACCAGTGATTTGAGGGGACGGAGCACCGGGGAGCTGTTTTTT. Its protein product is CATSDLRGRSTGELFF.

This chain connects TRBV15 to TRBJ1-2; maybe TRBD1 (5 bases). This CDR3 has 14 amino acids. V was trimmed by 1 base and J by 8 bases, leaving 14 bases between them. CDR1 and CDR2 from the germline V gene are LNHNV and YYDKDF (reference sequence). The CDR3 DNA sequence: TGTGCCACCAGCAGAGGTGGAGGGGCTCGAGGCTACACCTTC. This codes for CATSRGGGARGYTF.

The chain recombines TRBV2 with TRBJ1-1; TRBD1 aligns across 10 bases. Germline lookup yields CDR1 SNHLY and CDR2 FYNNEI. The CDR3 totals 14 residues. The V and J ends lost 7 bases and 4 bases, in that order; junction bases with no gene match: 6. The CDR3 reads CASNVRTGGTEAFF. In DNA form, the CDR3 reads TGTGCCAGCAACGTAAGGACAGGGGGCACTGAAGCTTTCTTT.

V usage is TRBV9 and J usage is TRBJ1-1; D possibly corresponds to TRBD1 (6 bases). Per germline, CDR1 SGDLS and CDR2 YYNGEE. The V and J ends lost 0 bases and 5 bases respectively, with 17 bases between them. This CDR3 region has 16 residues. For the CDR3, the DNA is TGTGCCAGCAGCGTAGCTTGGGGGGCCGCGGGGACTGAAGCTTTCTTT. Translating it yields CASSVAWGAAGTEAFF.

The chain couples TRBV6-5 to TRBJ1-6; TRBD1 matches 7 bases. CDR1 MNHEY and CDR2 SVGAGI come from the germline V gene. This CDR3 has 14 amino acids. The V gene end was trimmed by 4 bases and the J gene end by 9 bases; junction bases not matched to a gene: 6. For the CDR3, the DNA is TGTGCCAGCAGTTCCCAGGGGGAAGGTTCACCCCTCCACTTT. It translates to CASSSQGEGSPLHF.

The chain links TRBV11-3 to TRBJ1-6; the match to TRBD1 covers 9 bases. The CDR3 loop spans 17 amino acids. Germline assignment: CDR1 SGHNT and CDR2 YENEEA. V shed 3 bases and J 7 bases; nucleotides not matched to a gene: 10. Here the CDR3 reads CASSLTDRGGVNSPLHF. DNA of the CDR3: TGTGCCAGCAGCTTGACGGACAGGGGTGGAGTGAATTCACCCCTCCACTTT.

The V gene is TRBV27, the J gene TRBJ1-5, with D possibly being TRBD1 (6 bases). CDR3 length: 15 amino acids. Deletions cut 5 bases from V and 11 bases from J, with 22 bases between. Germline assignment: CDR1 MNHEY and CDR2 SMNVEV (reference sequence). The CDR3: CASSPDRNPLGAQHF. In DNA, the CDR3 is TGTGCCAGCAGTCCTGACAGGAACCCCTTGGGGGCCCAGCATTTT.

V gene TRBV6-1 combines with J gene TRBJ1-6, with 7 positions matching TRBD1. J gave up 0 bases and V 2 bases, and 7 bases lay outside the gene matches. This CDR3 is 18 amino acids long. From germline, CDR1 is MNHNS and CDR2 SASEGT. The chain's CDR3 is CASSEIQGIASYNSPLHF. The CDR3 bases are TGTGCCAGCAGTGAAATACAGGGGATCGCCTCCTATAATTCACCCCTCCACTTT.